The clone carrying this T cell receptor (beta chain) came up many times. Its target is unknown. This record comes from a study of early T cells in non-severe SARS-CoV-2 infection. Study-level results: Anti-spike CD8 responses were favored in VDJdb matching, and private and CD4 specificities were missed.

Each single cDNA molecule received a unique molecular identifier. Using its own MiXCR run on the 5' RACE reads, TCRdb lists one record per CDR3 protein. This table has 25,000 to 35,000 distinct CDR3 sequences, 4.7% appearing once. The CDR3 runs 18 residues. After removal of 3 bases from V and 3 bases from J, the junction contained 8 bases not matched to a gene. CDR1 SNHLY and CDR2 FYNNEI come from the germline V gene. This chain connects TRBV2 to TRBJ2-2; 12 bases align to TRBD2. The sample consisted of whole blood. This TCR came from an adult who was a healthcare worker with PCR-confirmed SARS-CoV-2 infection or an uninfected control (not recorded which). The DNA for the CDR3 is TGTGCCAGCAGTGACCTGAGGGGACTAGCGGGCCACACCGGGGAGCTGTTTTTT. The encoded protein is CASSDLRGLAGHTGELFF.